A selection of T cell receptor beta chains follows, all from one sample in a study of cytomegalovirus exposure and HLA in healthy donors. Using immunoSEQ multiplex PCR, the repertoire was profiled, and TCRdb retains in-frame clones only, with some absent. The sample has 250,000 to 350,000 clones, approximately 85% seen once. Sample: PBMCs. All receptors derive from a man under 40 in good health and CMV-seronegative. The CDR3 runs from the conserved cysteine through the conserved F or W. The D gene is left open where the match is weak. Expanded clones get a size class; other rows say once, few or many, or leave the size out.

>TRBV6-1|TRBD1|TRBJ1-1|once
TGTGCCAGCAGTGGGAACCAGGGGGCTACTGAAGCTTTCTTT
CASSGNQGATEAFF
>TRBV5-4|TRBD2|TRBJ2-5|NA
TGTGCCAGCAGCTTGGCCAGGATGCGGGGGGCGGGGGAGACCCAGTACTTC
CASSLARMRGAGETQYF
>TRBV27|NA|TRBJ2-7|NA
TGTGCCAGCAGTTTATCCGGGACTTTCTACGAGCAGTACTTC
CASSLSGTFYEQYF
>TRBV29-1|TRBD1|TRBJ2-7|once
TGCAGCGTTGAGGGGACAGGGGAAAGCTACGAGCAGTACTTC
CSVEGTGESYEQYF
>TRBV7-9|NA|TRBJ2-3|NA
TGTGCCAGCAGCTTAGGCAGGGGTACAGATACGCAGTATTTT
CASSLGRGTDTQYF
>TRBV4-2|NA|TRBJ1-2|NA
TGTGCCAGCAGCCAAGGTTACGAGGAGCTTAGCTATGGCTACACCTTC
CASSQGYEELSYGYTF
>TRBV5-1|TRBD1|TRBJ2-7|few
TGCGCCAGCAGCTTGGAGGGACAGGGAACGGGGGAGCAGTACTTC
CASSLEGQGTGEQYF
>TRBV2|TRBD1|TRBJ1-1|few
TGTGCCAGCAACACAGGGGGAGACACTGAAGCTTTCTTT
CASNTGGDTEAFF
>TRBV6-5|TRBD1|TRBJ2-3|NA
TGTGCCAGCAAAGAGGACAGGCGGGATACGCAGTATTTT
CASKEDRRDTQYF
>TRBV7-8|NA|TRBJ1-5|NA
TGTGCCAGCAGCCATACAGGGACCAATCAGCCCCAGCATTTT
CASSHTGTNQPQHF
>TRBV7-2|TRBD2|TRBJ2-1|NA
TGTGCCAGCAGCATGACTAGCGGGGGGGCTGGTGAGCAGTTCTTC
CASSMTSGGAGEQFF
>TRBV15|NA|TRBJ1-6|NA
TGTGCCACCAGCAGTCAGGGCGCCTATAATTCACCCCTCCACTTT
CATSSQGAYNSPLHF
>TRBV27|NA|TRBJ2-1|NA
TGTGCCAGCAGTCGGGGGAGCGATGAGCAGTTCTTC
CASSRGSDEQFF
>TRBV7-9|NA|TRBJ1-4|NA
TGTGCCAGCAGCTTAATGCCAGGGAGGACTAATGAAAAACTGTTTTTT
CASSLMPGRTNEKLFF
>TRBV15|TRBD1|TRBJ2-7|NA
TGTGCCACCAGCAGGGCCTTGACAGGGTACGAGCAGTACTTC
CATSRALTGYEQYF
>TRBV5-1|NA|TRBJ1-1|once
TGCGCCAGCACCCCGGGACAAATGAACACTGAAGCTTTCTTT
CASTPGQMNTEAFF
>TRBV29-1|NA|TRBJ2-7|NA
TGCAGCGTTGAGCAGACAGGCGCTACCTACGAGCAGTACTTC
CSVEQTGATYEQYF
>TRBV11-2|NA|TRBJ1-6|NA
TGTGCCAGCAGCTTAGTTCCAGATTCTAATTCACCCCTCCACTTT
CASSLVPDSNSPLHF
>TRBV6-1|TRBD2|TRBJ2-1|NA
TGTGCCAGCAGTGCGGGGGGGCTCTACAATGAGCAGTTCTTC
CASSAGGLYNEQFF
>TRBV5-1|NA|TRBJ2-2|NA
TGCGCCAGCAGCCCCGCGGACAAAGGGCTGTTTTTT
CASSPADKGLFF
>TRBV13|TRBD1|TRBJ2-7|NA
TGTGCCAGCAGCCGGACAGGGGGCTCCCACGAGCAGTACTTC
CASSRTGGSHEQYF
>TRBV6-6|TRBD2|TRBJ2-5|NA
TGTGCCAGCTTAGCGGGGGGGCGAGGGGAGACCCAGTACTTC
CASLAGGRGETQYF
>TRBV6-5|TRBD1|TRBJ2-3|once
TGTGCCAGCAGTTACTCCCACAGGGGATCAGATACGCAGTATTTT
CASSYSHRGSDTQYF
>TRBV18|TRBD1|TRBJ1-6|few
TGTGCCAGCTCACCAAACTCAGGGGGTTCTTCACCCCTCCACTTT
CASSPNSGGSSPLHF
>TRBV7-2|TRBD1|TRBJ1-4|NA
TGTGCCAGCAGCATTCAGACAGGGAACAATGAAAAACTGTTTTTT
CASSIQTGNNEKLFF
>TRBV5-1|TRBD1|TRBJ2-7|NA
TGCGCCAGCAGGAAGACAGGGGACCCAGCCTACGAGCAGTACTTC
CASRKTGDPAYEQYF
>TRBV19|NA|TRBJ1-5|NA
TGTGCCAGTAGCTTGACAGTTTCTAGCAATCAGCCCCAGCATTTT
CASSLTVSSNQPQHF
>TRBV7-9|TRBD1|TRBJ2-1|NA
TGTGCCAGCAGCTTCCGACAGGGGAGGCACAATGAGCAGTTCTTC
CASSFRQGRHNEQFF
>TRBV4-1|TRBD2|TRBJ2-1|NA
TGCGCCAGCAGCCAAGAGGTAGCGGGGGTATACAATGAGCAGTTCTTC
CASSQEVAGVYNEQFF
>TRBV4-2|NA|TRBJ2-7|few
TGTGCCAGCAGCCAAGGTGCAGGGGCCTACGAGCAGTACTTC
CASSQGAGAYEQYF
>TRBV27|NA|TRBJ2-7|NA
TGTGCCAGCGCGTCATTATACGAGCAGTACTTC
CASASLYEQYF
>TRBV4-3|NA|TRBJ2-7|once
TGCGCCAGCAGCCAAGGGCAGGGTCAGGGCTCCTACGAGCAGTACTTC
CASSQGQGQGSYEQYF
>TRBV5-1|NA|TRBJ2-5|NA
TGCGCCAGCAGCTTTGGGGGGACGGAGACCCAGTACTTC
CASSFGGTETQYF
>TRBV19|NA|TRBJ2-5|NA
TGTGCCAGTAGTCACCCGGGCCTAGCGAGAGAGACCCAGTACTTC
CASSHPGLARETQYF
>TRBV5-1|TRBD1|TRBJ1-6|NA
TGCGCCAGCAGCTTGGCGGGACAGAGCTCCTATAATTCACCCCTCCACTTT
CASSLAGQSSYNSPLHF
>TRBV5-6|TRBD1|TRBJ2-7|NA
TGTGCCAGCAGCTTGGCCTCGACAGGGAGCTCCTACGAGCAGTACTTC
CASSLASTGSSYEQYF
>TRBV6-1|NA|TRBJ2-7|once
TGTGCCAGCAGTGGGACACATCAGCCCTACGAGCAGTACTTC
CASSGTHQPYEQYF
>TRBV27|NA|TRBJ2-7|NA
TGTGCCAGCAGTTTACAATATGCGGGACAGAGCTCCTACGAGCAGTACTTC
CASSLQYAGQSSYEQYF
>TRBV25-1|NA|TRBJ2-2|NA
TGTGCCAGCTCCTCAATCCGGGCCTCGGACTCCGGGGAGCTGTTTTTT
CASSSIRASDSGELFF
>TRBV7-9|NA|TRBJ1-5|NA
TGTGCCAGCAGCCTGACAGGAATTAGCAATCAGCCCCAGCATTTT
CASSLTGISNQPQHF
>TRBV10-1|TRBD2|TRBJ2-7|NA
TGCGCCAGCAGTGAGTTAGCGGGGGCCCGCGGGGAGCAGTACTTC
CASSELAGARGEQYF
>TRBV19|TRBD2|TRBJ2-3|NA
TGTGCCAGTAGGGGGCTAGCGGGGGCAGATACGCAGTATTTT
CASRGLAGADTQYF
>TRBV12-5|TRBD1|TRBJ2-7|NA
TGTGCTAGTGGTCAAAGGGACAGCTCCTACGAGCAGTACTTC
CASGQRDSSYEQYF
>TRBV6-6|TRBD1|TRBJ2-2|NA
TGTGCCAGCAGTTACGACCAAAGACAGGGAACCGGGGAGCTGTTTTTT
CASSYDQRQGTGELFF
>TRBV30|NA|TRBJ1-1|few
TGTGCCTGGAGCCCCGTGCGGGGTGGAGGTGAAGCTTTCTTT
CAWSPVRGGGEAFF
>TRBV10-3|NA|TRBJ2-7|few
TGTGCCATCAGTGAAGGGGCCTACGAGCAGTACTTC
CAISEGAYEQYF
>TRBV5-6|NA|TRBJ2-7|NA
TGTGCCAGCAGCCCCACCGTTCGGGACGAGCAGTACTTC
CASSPTVRDEQYF
>TRBV2|NA|TRBJ1-1|once
TGTGCCAAGGAGGGTTTGCTGAACACTGAAGCTTTCTTT
CAKEGLLNTEAFF
>TRBV6-5|TRBD2|TRBJ2-7|NA
TGTGCCAGCAGTTACACTAGCGGGGCGTCCTACGAGCAGTACTTC
CASSYTSGASYEQYF
>TRBV6-5|NA|TRBJ1-4|NA
TGTGCCAGCAGCCCGCGGACAGCAGAGCGGGAAAAACTGTTTTTT
CASSPRTAEREKLFF
>TRBV7-9|TRBD1|TRBJ1-1|NA
TGTGCCAGCAGCGACAGGGACAGGGGGACTGAAGCTTTCTTT
CASSDRDRGTEAFF
>TRBV5-6|TRBD1|TRBJ1-1|NA
TGTGCCAGCAGCTATGGGACAGGGAAAGCTTTCTTT
CASSYGTGKAFF
>TRBV6-5|NA|TRBJ1-4|NA
TGTGCCACCGGACAGTATGAAAAACTGTTTTTT
CATGQYEKLFF
>TRBV6-1|TRBD1|TRBJ1-5|NA
TGTGCCAGCAGTGGGGGACAGGGCCGTCGGAATCAGCCCCAGCATTTT
CASSGGQGRRNQPQHF
>TRBV30|NA|TRBJ1-6|few
TGTGCCTGGAGTGTAATTTTTAATGGTGCGGGGAACCAACCGGGTCGTTCACCCCTCCACTTT
CAWSVIFNGAGNQPGRSPLHF
>TRBV21-1|NA|TRBJ1-5|NA
TGTGCCAGCAGCAAAGAAAGGACAGGGTGGCCCTGGGGCAATCAGCCCCAGCATTTT
CASSKERTGWPWGNQPQHF
>TRBV25-1|NA|TRBJ2-3|NA
TGTGCCAGCAGTAAAACAGGGTCGGATACGCAGTATTTT
CASSKTGSDTQYF